This T cell receptor (beta chain) was recorded in a study of cytomegalovirus exposure and HLA in healthy donors. Study results and limitations: Cytomegalovirus association was assigned to approximately 160 TCR beta chains.

The ends were cut back, 3 bases at V and 7 bases at J, with 10 bases in the middle. Germline V CDR1 and CDR2: MNHEY, SMNVEV (reference sequence). This CDR3 has 13 amino acids. 60 Vbeta and 13 Jbeta primers were used in PCR. Sequencing was performed with immunoSEQ multiplex PCR; in TCRdb, only in-frame clones are kept and a portion is missing. The sample holds approximately 140,000 clones; roughly 88% are singletons and the top ten take 1.5% to 2%. To note about this clone: The target antigen is unknown.

This sequence joins TRBV27 and TRBJ2-1; D is unresolved. The sequencing sample was made of PBMCs. The receptor's source is a boy aged 10-17 years in good health and CMV-seronegative. CDR3 nucleotides: TGTGCCAGCAGTTTCGAATATAGTAATGAGCAGTTCTTC. It translates to CASSFEYSNEQFF.